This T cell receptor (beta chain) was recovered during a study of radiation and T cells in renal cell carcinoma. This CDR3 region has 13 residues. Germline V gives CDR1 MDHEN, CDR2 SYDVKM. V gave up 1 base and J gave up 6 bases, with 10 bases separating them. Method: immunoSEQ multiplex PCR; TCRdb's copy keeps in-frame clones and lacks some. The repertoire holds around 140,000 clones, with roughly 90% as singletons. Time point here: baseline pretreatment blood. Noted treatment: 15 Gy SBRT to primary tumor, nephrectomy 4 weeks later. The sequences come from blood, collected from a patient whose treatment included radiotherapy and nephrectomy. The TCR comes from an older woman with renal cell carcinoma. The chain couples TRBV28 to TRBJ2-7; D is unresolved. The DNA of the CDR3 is TGTGCCAGCAGTTTATCCCGCACGATCGAGCAGTACTTC. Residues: CASSLSRTIEQYF.